These T cell receptor beta chains were read from a single sample in a study of post-analysis software for immune sequencing data. TCRdb used MiXCR to reprocess the PCR reads, holding one entry per CDR3 protein. The sample has a few hundred thousand distinct CDR3 sequences, about a third seen once. Sequencing was performed on blood. These TCRs come from a girl aged 2 to 17 with multiple sclerosis. Each CDR3 is given with its conserved first and last residue.

CDR3 | V | length
CSAEPRTGRNSPLHF | TRBV20-1 | 15
CASSLSGGHNEQFF | TRBV5-1 | 14
CASSLRRGGKETQYF | TRBV5-1 | 15
CASSYSAVSGANVLTF | TRBV6-6 | 16
CASSPLGGSYNSPLHF | TRBV9 | 16
CASSSHNEQFF | TRBV7-9 | 11
CASSASTGKSGRYNEQFF | TRBV9 | 18
CASSSGQAHDNEQFF | TRBV5-1 | 15
CASSSGTSFNEQFF | TRBV5-1 | 14
CASAPDRVQPQHF | TRBV12-5 | 13
CSAWDRGGADTQYF | TRBV20-1 | 14
CASSFLTGTGEETQYF | TRBV5-5 | 16
CSVMVGQGPYEQYF | TRBV29-1 | 14
CASRRTEGQPQHF | TRBV6-5 | 13
CSVVDTQIGPGELFF | TRBV29-1 | 15
CASSSTGRGSAFF | TRBV5-1 | 13
CSAQMGGTEAFF | TRBV20-1 | 12
CAISELVFYEQYF | TRBV10-3 | 13
CASSQDLWGETQYF | TRBV14 | 14
CASSPHLLGTSGGIDNEQFF | TRBV9 | 20